This paragraph covers one TCR beta chain sequence. Its matching antigen is unknown. With 8 bases clipped from V and 3 bases from J, the junction kept 7 bases outside the gene matches. CDR1 is SNHLY, CDR2 FYNNEI, per germline. The CDR3 consists of 14 residues. The source of the sample is a study of shared clonotypes between healthy human individuals. Replicate PCRs from sorted subsets contained approximately 200 ng DNA, which is 30,000 to 35,000 T cell genomes. The table came from immunoSEQ multiplex PCR; TCRdb's copy has only in-frame clones and leaves some out. The profile covers 110,000 or so clones, with under 70% appearing a single time and 20% to 25% taken by the ten largest. Notes on the study in general: Larger richness was generally estimated for naive than memory subsets.

CD8 memory merged CD45RO+ with CCR7-negative CD45RA+ TemRA cells. This TCR derives from a woman in her twenties or thirties in good health. The V call is TRBV2, the J call TRBJ2-3; 8 bases are a match to TRBD2. Source material: memory CD8+ T cells sorted from blood. Sample subset: CD45RO+ cells pooled with CCR7-negative TemRA cells. DNA for the CDR3: TGTGCCAGCGGGCACCGGGAGGGGACAGATACGCAGTATTTT. Residues: CASGHREGTDTQYF.